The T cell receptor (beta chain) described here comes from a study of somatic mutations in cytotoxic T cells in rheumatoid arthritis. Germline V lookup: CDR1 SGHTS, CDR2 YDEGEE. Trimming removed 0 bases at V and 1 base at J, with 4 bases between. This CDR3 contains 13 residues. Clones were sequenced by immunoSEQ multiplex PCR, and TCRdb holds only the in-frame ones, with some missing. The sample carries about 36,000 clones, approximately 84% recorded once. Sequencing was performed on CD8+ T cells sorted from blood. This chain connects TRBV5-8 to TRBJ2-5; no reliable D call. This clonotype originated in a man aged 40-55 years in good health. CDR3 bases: TGTGCCAGCAGCTTGGACATCCAAGAGACCCAGTACTTC. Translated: CASSLDIQETQYF.